What follows is one T cell receptor beta chain and its context. Germline V gives CDR1 MNHNS, CDR2 SASEGT. The junction had 5 bases not matched to a gene; V was cut back by 2 bases and J by 2 bases. The CDR3 length is 16 residues. This sample was taken from a study of blood T cell repertoires in COVID-19. Produced via immunoSEQ multiplex PCR; TCRdb's table is partial and in-frame only. The repertoire holds around 300,000 clones, with approximately 86% as singletons. The chain is built from TRBV6-1 and TRBJ1-5; 8 nucleotides agree with TRBD1. The receptor was isolated from a woman in her 70s with COVID-19, enrolled during active disease. Specimen: peripheral blood. The CDR3 region has the DNA TGTGCCAGCAGTGAACACGGGACAGGAGGCAATCAGCCCCAGCATTTT. It yields the protein CASSEHGTGGNQPQHF.